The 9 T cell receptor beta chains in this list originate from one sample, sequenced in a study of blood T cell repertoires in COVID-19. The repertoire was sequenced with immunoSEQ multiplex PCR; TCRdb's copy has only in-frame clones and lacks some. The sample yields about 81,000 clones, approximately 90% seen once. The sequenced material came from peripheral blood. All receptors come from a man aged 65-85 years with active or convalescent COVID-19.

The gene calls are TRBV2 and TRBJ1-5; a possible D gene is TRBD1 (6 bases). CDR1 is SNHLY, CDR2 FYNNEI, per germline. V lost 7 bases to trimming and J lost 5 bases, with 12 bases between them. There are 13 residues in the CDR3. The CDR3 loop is CASTGQTDQPQHF. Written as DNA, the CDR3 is TGTGCCAGCACAGGACAGACCGATCAGCCCCAGCATTTT.

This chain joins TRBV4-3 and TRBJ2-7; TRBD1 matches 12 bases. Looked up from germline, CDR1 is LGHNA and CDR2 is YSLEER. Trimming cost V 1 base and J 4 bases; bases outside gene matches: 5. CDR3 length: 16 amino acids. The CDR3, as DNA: TGCGCCAGCAGCCAAGGAGGGACAGGGGGCAGTTACGAGCAGTACTTC. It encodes CASSQGGTGGSYEQYF.

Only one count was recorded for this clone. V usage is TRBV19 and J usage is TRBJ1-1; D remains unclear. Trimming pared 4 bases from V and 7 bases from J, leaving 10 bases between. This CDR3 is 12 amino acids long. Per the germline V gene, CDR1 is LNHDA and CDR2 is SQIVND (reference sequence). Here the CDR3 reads CASSRIRGEAFF. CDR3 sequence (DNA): TGTGCCAGTAGTAGGATACGGGGTGAAGCTTTCTTT.

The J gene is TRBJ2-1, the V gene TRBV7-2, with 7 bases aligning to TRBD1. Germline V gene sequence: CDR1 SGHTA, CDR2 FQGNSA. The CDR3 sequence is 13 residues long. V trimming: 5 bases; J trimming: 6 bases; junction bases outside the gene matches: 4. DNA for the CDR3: TGTGCCAGCAGCCCCCGGGACAGCAATGAGCAGTTCTTC. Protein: CASSPRDSNEQFF. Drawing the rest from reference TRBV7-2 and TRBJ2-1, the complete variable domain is GAGVSQSPSNKVTEKGKDVELRCDPISGHTALYWYRQSLGQGLEFLIYFQGNSAPDKSGLPSDRFSAERTGGSVSTLTIQRTQQEDSAVYLCASSPRDSNEQFFGPGTRLTVL.

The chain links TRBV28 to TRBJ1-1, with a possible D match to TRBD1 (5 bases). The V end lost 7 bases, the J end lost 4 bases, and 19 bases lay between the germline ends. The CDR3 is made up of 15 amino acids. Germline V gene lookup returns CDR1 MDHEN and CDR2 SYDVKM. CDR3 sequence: CASTISGAGGTEAFF. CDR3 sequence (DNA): TGTGCCAGCACCATAAGCGGGGCGGGGGGCACTGAAGCTTTCTTT.

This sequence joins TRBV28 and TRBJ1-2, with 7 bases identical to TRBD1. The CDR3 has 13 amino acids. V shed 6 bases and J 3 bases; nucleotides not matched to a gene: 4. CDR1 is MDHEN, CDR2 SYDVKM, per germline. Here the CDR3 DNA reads TGTGCCAGCAGCCCTGGACAGGACTATGGCTACACCTTC. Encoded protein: CASSPGQDYGYTF.

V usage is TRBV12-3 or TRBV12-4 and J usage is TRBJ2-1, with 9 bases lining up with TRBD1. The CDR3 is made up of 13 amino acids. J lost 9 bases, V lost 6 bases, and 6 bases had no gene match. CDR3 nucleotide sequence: TGTGCCAGCAGACCCGGGACAGGGATTGAGCAGTTCTTC. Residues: CASRPGTGIEQFF.

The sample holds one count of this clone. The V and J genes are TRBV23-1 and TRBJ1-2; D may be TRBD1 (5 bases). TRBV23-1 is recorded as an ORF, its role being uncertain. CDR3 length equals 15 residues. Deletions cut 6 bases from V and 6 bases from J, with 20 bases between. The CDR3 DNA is TGCGCCAGCAGGTTCATCGACAGAAAGCGGGATGGCTACACCTTC. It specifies CASRFIDRKRDGYTF.

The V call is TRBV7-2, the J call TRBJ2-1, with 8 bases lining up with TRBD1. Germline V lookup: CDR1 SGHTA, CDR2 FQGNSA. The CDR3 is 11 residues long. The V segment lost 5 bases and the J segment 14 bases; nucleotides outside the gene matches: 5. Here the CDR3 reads CASSQDREEFF. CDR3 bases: TGTGCCAGCAGCCAGGACAGGGAGGAGTTCTTC. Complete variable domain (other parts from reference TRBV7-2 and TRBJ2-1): GAGVSQSPSNKVTEKGKDVELRCDPISGHTALYWYRQSLGQGLEFLIYFQGNSAPDKSGLPSDRFSAERTGGSVSTLTIQRTQQEDSAVYLCASSQDREEFFGPGTRLTVL.